This T cell receptor beta chain was retrieved from a study of siplizumab effects on memory and regulatory T cells. CDR3 length equals 21 residues. Germline V lookup: CDR1 MDHEN, CDR2 SYDVKM. The germline V and J ends were trimmed by 2 bases and 0 bases, with 26 bases remaining between them. Data came from immunoSEQ multiplex PCR; TCRdb stores just in-frame clones and leaves some out. The sample lists approximately 92,000 clones, around 94% occurring once. The chain is built from TRBV28 and TRBJ2-1, with D hard to call. This receptor was taken from a human donor in good health. The specimen sequenced was non-Treg CD4+ T cells sorted from blood. The chain's CDR3 is CASSLRLGQASDLSSYNEQFF. The CDR3 DNA follows: TGTGCCAGCAGTTTAAGGCTAGGTCAGGCCTCAGATCTAAGCTCCTACAATGAGCAGTTCTTC.